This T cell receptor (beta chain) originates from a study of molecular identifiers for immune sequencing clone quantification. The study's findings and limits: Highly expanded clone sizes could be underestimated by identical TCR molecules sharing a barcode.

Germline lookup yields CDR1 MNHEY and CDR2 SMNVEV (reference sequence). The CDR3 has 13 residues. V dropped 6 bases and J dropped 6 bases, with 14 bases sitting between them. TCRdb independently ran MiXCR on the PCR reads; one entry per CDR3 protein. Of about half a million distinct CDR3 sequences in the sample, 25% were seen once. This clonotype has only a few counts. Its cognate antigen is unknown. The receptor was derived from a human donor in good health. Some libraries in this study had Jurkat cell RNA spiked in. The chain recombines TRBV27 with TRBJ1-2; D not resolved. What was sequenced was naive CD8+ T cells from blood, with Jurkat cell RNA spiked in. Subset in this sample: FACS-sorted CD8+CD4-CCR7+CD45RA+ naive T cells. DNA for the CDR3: TGTGCCAGCAGCTCTCATCCCACCGATGGCTACACCTTC. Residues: CASSSHPTDGYTF.